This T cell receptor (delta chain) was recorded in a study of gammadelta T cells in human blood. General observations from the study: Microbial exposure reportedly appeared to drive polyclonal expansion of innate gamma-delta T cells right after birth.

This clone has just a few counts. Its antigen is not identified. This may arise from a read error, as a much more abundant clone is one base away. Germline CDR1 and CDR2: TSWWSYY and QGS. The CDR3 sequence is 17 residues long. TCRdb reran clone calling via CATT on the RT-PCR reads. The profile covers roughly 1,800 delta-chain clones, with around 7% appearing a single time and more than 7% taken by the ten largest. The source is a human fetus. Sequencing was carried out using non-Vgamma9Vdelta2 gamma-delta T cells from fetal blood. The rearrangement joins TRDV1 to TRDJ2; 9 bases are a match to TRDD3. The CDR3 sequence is CALGELNRGILRAQRFF. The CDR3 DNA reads TGTGCTCTTGGGGAACTTAACCGGGGGATACTAAGGGCACAACGCTTCTTT.